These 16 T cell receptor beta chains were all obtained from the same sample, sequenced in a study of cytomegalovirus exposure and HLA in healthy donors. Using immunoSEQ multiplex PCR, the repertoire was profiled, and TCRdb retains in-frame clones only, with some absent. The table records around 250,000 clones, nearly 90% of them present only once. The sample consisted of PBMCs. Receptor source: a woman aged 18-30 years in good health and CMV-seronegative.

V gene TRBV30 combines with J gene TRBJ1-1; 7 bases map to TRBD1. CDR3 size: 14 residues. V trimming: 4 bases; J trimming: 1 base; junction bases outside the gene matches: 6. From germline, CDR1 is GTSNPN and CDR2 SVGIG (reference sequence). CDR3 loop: CAWTKTGENTEAFF. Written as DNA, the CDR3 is TGTGCCTGGACTAAAACAGGGGAGAACACTGAAGCTTTCTTT.

The CDR3 nucleotides are TGTGCCAGCAGTTACGTGAATGTCGGAGGAGGCACTGAAGCTTTCTTT. Amino acids: CASSYVNVGGGTEAFF. The chain is built from TRBV6-5 and TRBJ1-1, with no clear D. Germline CDR1 MNHEY, CDR2 SVGAGI. Trimming stripped 2 bases from V and 4 bases from J, with 17 bases between. This CDR3 has 16 amino acids.

The CDR3 region has the DNA TGTGCCAGCAGATCACAGACTAGCCTCACAGATACGCAGTATTTT. Translated, it gives CASRSQTSLTDTQYF. V is TRBV28 and J is TRBJ2-3, with 7 bases identical to TRBD2. Germline V gene data show CDR1 as MDHEN and CDR2 as SYDVKM. J lost 2 bases, V lost 6 bases, and 8 bases had no gene match. CDR3 length: 15 residues.

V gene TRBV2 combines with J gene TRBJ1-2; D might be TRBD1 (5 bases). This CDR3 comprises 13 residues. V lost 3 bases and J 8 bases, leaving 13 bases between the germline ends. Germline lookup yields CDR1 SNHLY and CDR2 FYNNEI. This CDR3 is CASSDRNKGGYTF. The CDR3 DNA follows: TGTGCCAGCAGTGACAGGAATAAGGGGGGCTACACCTTC.

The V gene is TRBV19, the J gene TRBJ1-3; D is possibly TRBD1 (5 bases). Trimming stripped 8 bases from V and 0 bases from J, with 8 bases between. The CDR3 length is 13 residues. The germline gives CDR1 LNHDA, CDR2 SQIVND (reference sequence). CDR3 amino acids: CASQQDSGNTIYF. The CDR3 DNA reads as TGTGCCAGTCAACAGGACTCTGGAAACACCATATATTTT.

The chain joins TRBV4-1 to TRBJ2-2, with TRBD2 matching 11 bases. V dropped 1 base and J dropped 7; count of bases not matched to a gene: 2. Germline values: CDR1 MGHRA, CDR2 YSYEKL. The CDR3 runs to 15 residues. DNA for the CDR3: TGCGCCAGCAGCCAAGGACTAGCGGGGCACGGGGAGCTGTTTTTT. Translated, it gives CASSQGLAGHGELFF.

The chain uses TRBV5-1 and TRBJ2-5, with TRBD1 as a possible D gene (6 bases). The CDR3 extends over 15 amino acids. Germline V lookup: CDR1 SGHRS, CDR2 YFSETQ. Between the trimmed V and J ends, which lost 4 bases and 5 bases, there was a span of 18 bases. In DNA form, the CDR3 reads TGCGCCAGCAGCCACCCTCGGACAGACGGCGAGACCCAGTACTTC. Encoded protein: CASSHPRTDGETQYF. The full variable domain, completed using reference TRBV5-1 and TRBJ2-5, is KAGVTQTPRYLIKTRGQQVTLSCSPISGHRSVSWYQQTPGQGLQFLFEYFSETQRNKGNFPGRFSGRQFSNSRSEMNVSTLELGDSALYLCASSHPRTDGETQYFGPGTRLLVL.

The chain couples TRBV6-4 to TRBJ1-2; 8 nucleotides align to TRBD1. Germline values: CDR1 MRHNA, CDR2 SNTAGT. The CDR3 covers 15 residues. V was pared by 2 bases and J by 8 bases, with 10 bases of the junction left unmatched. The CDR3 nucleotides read TGTGCCAGCAGTGACAGGGGGACAGGAATTGAAGGCTACACCTTC. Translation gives CASSDRGTGIEGYTF.

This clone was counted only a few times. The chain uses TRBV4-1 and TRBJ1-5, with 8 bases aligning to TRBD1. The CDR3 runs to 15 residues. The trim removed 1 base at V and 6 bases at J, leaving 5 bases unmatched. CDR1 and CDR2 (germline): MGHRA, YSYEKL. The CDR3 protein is CASSQGQGRGQPQHF. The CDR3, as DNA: TGCGCCAGCAGCCAAGGACAGGGGAGAGGTCAGCCCCAGCATTTT.

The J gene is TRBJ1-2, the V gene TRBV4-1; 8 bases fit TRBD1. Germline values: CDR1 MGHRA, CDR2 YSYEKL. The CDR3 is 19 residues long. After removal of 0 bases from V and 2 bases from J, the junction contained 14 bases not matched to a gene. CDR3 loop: CASSQESIFRGLSNYGYTF. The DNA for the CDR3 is TGCGCCAGCAGCCAAGAGAGTATTTTCAGGGGGCTGTCGAACTATGGCTACACCTTC.

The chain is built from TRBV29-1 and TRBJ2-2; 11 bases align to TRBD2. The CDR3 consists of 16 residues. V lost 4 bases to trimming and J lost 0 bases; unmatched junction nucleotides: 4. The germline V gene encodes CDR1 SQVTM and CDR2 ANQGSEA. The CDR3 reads CSVGLAGFANTGELFF. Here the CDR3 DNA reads TGCAGCGTTGGACTAGCGGGGTTCGCGAACACCGGGGAGCTGTTTTTT.

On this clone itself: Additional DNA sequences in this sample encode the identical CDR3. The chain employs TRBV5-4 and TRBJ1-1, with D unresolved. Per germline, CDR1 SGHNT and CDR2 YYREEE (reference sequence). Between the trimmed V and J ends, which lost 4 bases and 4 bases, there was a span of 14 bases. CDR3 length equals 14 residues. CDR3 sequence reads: CASSLRGGSTEAFF. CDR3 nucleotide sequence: TGTGCCAGCAGCCTGAGAGGAGGGAGCACTGAAGCTTTCTTT.

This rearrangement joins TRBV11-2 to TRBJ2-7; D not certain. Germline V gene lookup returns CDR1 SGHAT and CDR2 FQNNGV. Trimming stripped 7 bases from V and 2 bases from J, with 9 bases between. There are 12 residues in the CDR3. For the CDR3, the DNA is TGTGCCAGCACCTCTATGACCTACGAGCAGTACTTC. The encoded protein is CASTSMTYEQYF.

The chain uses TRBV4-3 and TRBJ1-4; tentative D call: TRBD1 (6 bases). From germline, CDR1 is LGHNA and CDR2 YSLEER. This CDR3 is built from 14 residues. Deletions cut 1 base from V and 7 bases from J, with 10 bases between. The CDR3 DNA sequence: TGCGCCAGCAGCCAAGGTACAGGGTTTGAAAAACTGTTTTTT. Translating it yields CASSQGTGFEKLFF.

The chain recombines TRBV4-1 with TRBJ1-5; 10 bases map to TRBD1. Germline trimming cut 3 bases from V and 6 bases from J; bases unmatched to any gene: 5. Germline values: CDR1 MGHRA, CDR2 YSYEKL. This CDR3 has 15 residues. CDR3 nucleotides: TGCGCCAGCAGCCATAGACAGGGGGCCGGTCAGCCCCAGCATTTT. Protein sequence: CASSHRQGAGQPQHF.

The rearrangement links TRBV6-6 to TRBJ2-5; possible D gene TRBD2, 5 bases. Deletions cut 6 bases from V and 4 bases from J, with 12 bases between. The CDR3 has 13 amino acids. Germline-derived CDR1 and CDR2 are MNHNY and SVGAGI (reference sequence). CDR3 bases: TGTGCCAGCAGGGTACGGGATCTAGAGACCCAGTACTTC. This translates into CASRVRDLETQYF.